The TCR beta chain under discussion was sequenced for a study of T-cell reconstitution after alpha-beta-depleted transplantation in children. V shed 5 bases and J shed 0 bases, with 10 bases lying between them. Germline V gene sequence: CDR1 SGHTA, CDR2 FQGNSA. The CDR3 totals 14 residues. Unique molecular identifiers were used to barcode this TCRbeta library. TCRdb reprocessed the PCR reads via MiXCR and lists one record per CDR3 protein. This table has around 580,000 distinct CDR3 sequences, 20% to 25% appearing once. This clonotype came up a few times. Source: PBMCs, mostly from graft donor cells, taken 360 days after TCRalphabeta/CD19-depleted stem cell transplant. This clonotype originated in a boy in the first two years of life who had a stem cell transplant for acute myeloid leukemia, so the T cells may come from the graft donor. The chain combines TRBV7-2 with TRBJ1-1, with D maybe TRBD1 (6 bases). The CDR3 coding sequence is TGTGCCAGCAGCCTCGGGACATTGAACACTGAAGCTTTCTTT. This translates into CASSLGTLNTEAFF.